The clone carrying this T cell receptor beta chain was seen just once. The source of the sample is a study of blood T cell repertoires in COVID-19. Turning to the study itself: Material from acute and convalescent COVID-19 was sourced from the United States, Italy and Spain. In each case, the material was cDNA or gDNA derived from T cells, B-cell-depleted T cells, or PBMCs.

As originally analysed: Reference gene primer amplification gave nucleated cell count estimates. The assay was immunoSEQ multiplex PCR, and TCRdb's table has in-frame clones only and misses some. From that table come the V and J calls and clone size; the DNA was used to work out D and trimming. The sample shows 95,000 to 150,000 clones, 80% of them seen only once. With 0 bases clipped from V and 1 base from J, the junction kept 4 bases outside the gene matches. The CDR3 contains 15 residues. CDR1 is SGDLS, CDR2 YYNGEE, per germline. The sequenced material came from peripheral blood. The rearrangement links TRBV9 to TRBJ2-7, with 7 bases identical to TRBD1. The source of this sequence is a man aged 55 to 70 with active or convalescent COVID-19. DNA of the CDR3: TGTGCCAGCAGCGTAGCTGGGACAGATTCCTACGAGCAGTACTTC. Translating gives CASSVAGTDSYEQYF.